The clone carrying this T cell receptor (beta chain) has at least ten counts. The sample originates from a study of blood T cell repertoires in COVID-19. This table comes from immunoSEQ multiplex PCR, and its TCRdb copy is limited to in-frame clones, with some not included. This sample carries more than 80,000 clones, around 86% of them seen once, and the ten largest clones take approximately 2%. Germline values: CDR1 MNHNY, CDR2 SVGAGI (reference sequence). Trimming stripped 5 bases from V and 5 bases from J, with 12 bases between. This CDR3 contains 14 residues. V usage is TRBV6-6 and J usage is TRBJ2-2, with unresolved D. Sequencing was done on a sample of peripheral blood. This sequence was found in a woman in her seventies with acute or convalescent COVID-19. CDR3 DNA: TGTGCCAGCAGTCACAACCTCGATACCGGGGAGCTGTTTTTT. This translates into CASSHNLDTGELFF.